This T cell receptor (beta chain) was recovered during a study of technical replicates of blood from a handful of donors. Germline loops: CDR1 MNHEY, CDR2 SMNVEV (reference sequence). This CDR3 spans 13 amino acids. V lost 5 bases and J 6 bases, leaving 10 bases between the germline ends. Assay used: immunoSEQ multiplex PCR; TCRdb lists only in-frame clones, some missing. The table shows around 50,000 clones, with approximately 95% occurring only once. This chain uses TRBV27 with TRBJ2-2; D is ambiguous. The sequence came from a human donor in good health. Material: T cells isolated from PBMCs. CDR3 nucleotide sequence: TGTGCCAGCAGTATTCACCGGTCCGGGGAGCTGTTTTTT. This sequence encodes CASSIHRSGELFF.